The 13 T cell receptor beta chains below all came from one sample that was sequenced in a study of patients and donors after allogeneic stem cell transplantation (dated by TCRdb to the early 2020s). The method behind the library was RT-PCR. The instrument given in TCRdb is NextSeq 550. TCRdb cleaned the public reads at Q25 with fastp, built clones with MiXCR and kept in-frame beta chains. All rows with the same CDR3 protein become a single entry with the most common DNA and genes. Recorded for this sample are about a million distinct CDR3 sequences; 18% of them occurred a single time. The top ten hold around 6% of the sample. The sample was blood, either unsorted or a sorted T cell fraction (not recorded which). These receptors were collected from a human donor who was either an allogeneic HSCT recipient or a stem cell or donor lymphocyte infusion donor (not recorded which). It is not recorded whose cells these are; they may come from a transplant donor.

This chain connects TRBV24-1 to TRBJ1-2, with a weak D call TRBD1 (5 bases). The ends were cut back, 4 bases at V and 8 bases at J, with 13 bases in the middle. The germline V gene has CDR1 KGHDR and CDR2 SFDVKD. The CDR3 length is 13 residues. Here the CDR3 reads CATSESGTAGYTF. Here the CDR3 DNA reads TGTGCCACCAGTGAATCCGGGACGGCCGGCTACACCTTC.

A few counts support this clonotype. This chain connects TRBV9 to TRBJ2-7; no definite D call. The V and J ends lost 3 bases and 0 bases respectively, with 7 bases between them. The CDR3 extends over 13 amino acids. CDR1 and CDR2 from the germline V gene are SGDLS and YYNGEE. The CDR3 DNA sequence: TGTGCCAGCAGCGCCATGGGCTCCTACGAGCAGTACTTC. Translating gives CASSAMGSYEQYF.

V gene TRBV6-2 or TRBV6-3 combines with J gene TRBJ1-1; D might be TRBD1 (5 bases). Trimming removed 0 bases at V and 4 bases at J, with 15 bases between. This CDR3 has 16 residues. Germline values: CDR1 MNHEY, CDR2 SVGEGT. CDR3 DNA: TGTGCCAGCAGTTACTCGGGCACCATGGGGACCACTGAAGCTTTCTTT. Encoded protein: CASSYSGTMGTTEAFF.

This clonotype occurred a few times. V and J are TRBV6-4 and TRBJ2-7, with TRBD1 identical over 10 bases. After removal of 5 bases from V and 2 bases from J, the junction contained 9 bases not matched to a gene. Germline assignment: CDR1 MRHNA and CDR2 SNTAGT. The CDR3 extends over 16 amino acids. The CDR3 sequence: CASSKTGTGAPYEQYF. CDR3 nucleotide sequence: TGTGCCAGCAGTAAAACCGGGACAGGGGCGCCCTACGAGCAGTACTTC.

The chain employs TRBV19 and TRBJ1-5, with 7 bases that match TRBD1. Looked up from germline, CDR1 is LNHDA and CDR2 is SQIVND (reference sequence). J gave up 0 bases and V 5 bases, and 4 bases lay outside the gene matches. The CDR3 length is 15 residues. The CDR3 sequence is CASSVGQNSNQPQHF. In DNA, the CDR3 is TGTGCCAGTAGTGTGGGACAGAATAGCAATCAGCCCCAGCATTTT.

This clonotype was observed a handful of times. The genes are TRBV20-1 and TRBJ2-7, with 7 bases fitting TRBD1. The CDR3 is made up of 14 amino acids. The V segment lost 6 bases and the J segment 2 bases; nucleotides outside the gene matches: 10. Germline V CDR1 and CDR2: DFQATT, SNEGSKA (reference sequence). The CDR3 reads CSAVDSDRAYEQYF. CDR3 in DNA: TGCAGTGCCGTAGACTCAGACAGGGCCTACGAGCAGTACTTC.

This clonotype appeared a few times. The rearrangement uses TRBV30 and TRBJ1-4; D ambiguous. CDR1 is GTSNPN, CDR2 SVGIG, per germline (reference sequence). The V gene lost 3 bases and the J gene lost 2 bases, with 7 bases spanning the gap. The length of the CDR3 is 13 residues. This CDR3 is CAWRQTTNEKLFF. The CDR3, as DNA: TGTGCCTGGAGACAGACCACTAATGAAAAACTGTTTTTT.

This clonotype was found a few times. This rearrangement joins TRBV29-1 to TRBJ2-7; D gene ambiguous. From germline, CDR1 is SQVTM and CDR2 ANQGSEA. Deletions cut 1 base from V and 2 bases from J, with 6 bases between. This CDR3 region has 12 residues. CDR3 in DNA: TGCAGCGTTGAAGGCAAGACCTACGAGCAGTACTTC. Its translation is CSVEGKTYEQYF.

In this sample, this clonotype turned up a few times. The CDR3 spells CSVGPGNNEQFF. The CDR3 DNA sequence: TGCAGCGTTGGGCCAGGGAACAATGAGCAGTTCTTC. This chain connects TRBV29-1 to TRBJ2-1; perhaps TRBD1 as D (5 bases). The V gene lost 4 bases and the J gene lost 5 bases, with 9 bases spanning the gap. Germline V gene lookup returns CDR1 SQVTM and CDR2 ANQGSEA. The CDR3 is 12 residues long.

This clonotype has a handful of counts. This chain uses TRBV27 with TRBJ2-3; 7 positions agree with TRBD1. Germline V lookup: CDR1 MNHEY, CDR2 SMNVEV (reference sequence). The CDR3 loop spans 14 amino acids. V was pared by 6 bases and J by 5 bases, with 8 bases of the junction left unmatched. DNA for the CDR3: TGTGCCAGCAGACCGGGACAGTTGGGAGATACGCAGTATTTT. It specifies CASRPGQLGDTQYF.

The chain carries TRBV5-5 and TRBJ2-3; TRBD2 aligns across 7 bases. This CDR3 region has 15 residues. Looked up from germline, CDR1 is SGHKS and CDR2 is YYEKEE (reference sequence). J gave up 0 bases and V 4 bases, and 5 bases lay outside the gene matches. The CDR3 DNA reads TGTGCCAGCAGCCCCCCCGGGGGGAGCACAGATACGCAGTATTTT. As protein: CASSPPGGSTDTQYF. The entire variable domain, with the rest obtained from reference TRBV5-5 and TRBJ2-3, is as follows: DAGVTQSPTHLIKTRGQQVTLRCSPISGHKSVSWYQQVLGQGPQFIFQYYEKEERGRGNFPDRFSARQFPNYSSELNVNALLLGDSALYLCASSPPGGSTDTQYFGPGTRLTVL.

The chain employs TRBV20-1 and TRBJ2-2; 7 positions match TRBD1. The CDR3 contains 15 residues. Germline-derived CDR1 and CDR2 are DFQATT and SNEGSKA (reference sequence). V shed 0 bases and J 1 base; nucleotides not matched to a gene: 2. The CDR3 protein is CSARDNRGNTGELFF. The CDR3 coding sequence is TGCAGTGCTAGAGATAACAGGGGGAACACCGGGGAGCTGTTTTTT.

The rearrangement uses TRBV7-9 and TRBJ2-1; a weak D match, TRBD2 (6 bases). Trimming took 4 bases from V and 0 from J, leaving 13 bases between them. Germline lookup yields CDR1 SEHNR and CDR2 FQNEAQ (reference sequence). The CDR3 runs 16 residues. The CDR3 DNA is TGTGCCAGCAGCTCCGAATTGACTAGCTCCTACAATGAGCAGTTCTTC. Protein: CASSSELTSSYNEQFF.